These 16 T cell receptor beta chains share one sample of origin, sequenced in a study of blood T cells in healthy people across ages. The use of a sample-barcoded 5' primer and a J-beta primer mix characterized a second PCR of 7 to 11 cycles. One entry per CDR3 protein results from TCRdb running MiXCR on the 5' RACE reads. The table has about 1.6 million distinct CDR3 sequences, roughly 30% seen once. Sequenced input: blood. These receptor sequences come from a woman in her 30s in good health.

A remark on this clonotype: Relative to the germline gene, one junction end is altered; a read error may explain this. The J gene is TRBJ1-1, the V gene TRBV6-2 or TRBV6-3; the D is unclear. This CDR3 spans 12 amino acids. Germline loops: CDR1 MNHEY, CDR2 SVGEGT. CDR3 bases: TGTGCCGGCAGCCCCCAGAACACTGAAGCTTTCTTT. Protein: CAGSPQNTEAFF.

The rearrangement joins TRBV5-1 to TRBJ2-5, with 7 bases identical to TRBD1. Germline V gives CDR1 SGHRS, CDR2 YFSETQ. The CDR3 is 13 residues long. Losses at the gene ends were 5 bases for V and 4 bases for J; bases not matched to a gene: 5. CDR3 bases: TGCGCCAGCAGAGGGACAGCAGGAGAGACCCAGTACTTC. Translation: CASRGTAGETQYF.

The V and J genes are TRBV12-3 or TRBV12-4 and TRBJ1-5, with 7 bases that match TRBD1. There are 20 residues in the CDR3. V gave up 6 bases and J gave up 0 bases; unmatched junction bases: 20. As DNA, the CDR3 is TGTGCCAGCAGAACTAACCGGGACAGCCATCCCCATTATAGCAATCAGCCCCAGCATTTT. As protein: CASRTNRDSHPHYSNQPQHF.

The chain combines TRBV18 with TRBJ2-3; 8 bases line up with TRBD2. Per the germline V gene, CDR1 is KGHSH and CDR2 is LQKENI. Trimming took 2 bases from V and 3 from J; bases not matched to a gene: 7. CDR3 length equals 16 residues. CDR3: CASSPWQLADTDTQYF. The CDR3 region has the DNA TGTGCCAGCTCACCATGGCAACTAGCGGATACAGATACGCAGTATTTT.

V gene TRBV20-1 combines with J gene TRBJ1-1; D is undetermined. This CDR3 is 11 amino acids long. CDR1 is DFQATT and CDR2 is SNEGSKA in the germline V gene (reference sequence). The V end lost 6 bases, the J end lost 8 bases, and 13 bases lay between the germline ends. The CDR3 reads CSASADYEAFF. The CDR3 nucleotides are TGCAGTGCCAGTGCGGATTACGAAGCTTTCTTT.

A few counts support this clonotype. The V and J genes are TRBV27 and TRBJ2-4, with 9 bases that match TRBD1. V shed 6 bases, J shed 10 bases, and the junction held 10 bases outside the gene matches. The CDR3 spans 14 residues. The V gene's germline CDR1 is MNHEY and CDR2 SMNVEV (reference sequence). The CDR3 sequence: CASSITGTGSIQYF. The CDR3 DNA reads as TGTGCCAGCAGCATCACCGGGACAGGGAGTATTCAGTACTTC.

The chain carries TRBV28 and TRBJ1-5; weak D call: TRBD1 (5 bases). Looked up from germline, CDR1 is MDHEN and CDR2 is SYDVKM. V lost 5 bases to trimming and J lost 3 bases, with 14 bases between them. The CDR3 contains 15 residues. CDR3 amino acids: CASSLGRQPNQPQHF. As DNA, the CDR3 is TGTGCCAGCAGTCTCGGGAGACAGCCCAATCAGCCCCAGCATTTT.

This chain uses TRBV7-2 with TRBJ1-1; 7 bases line up with TRBD1. The CDR3 runs 16 residues. Germline V gene data show CDR1 as SGHTA and CDR2 as FQGNSA. V shed 5 bases, J shed 0 bases, and the junction held 9 bases outside the gene matches. The CDR3: CASSEDREGVNTEAFF. CDR3 coding DNA: TGTGCCAGCAGCGAAGACAGGGAGGGGGTGAACACTGAAGCTTTCTTT.

V and J are TRBV18 and TRBJ2-1; the match to TRBD2 covers 10 bases. Germline-derived CDR1 and CDR2 are KGHSH and LQKENI. Germline trimming cut 4 bases from V and 8 bases from J; bases unmatched to any gene: 11. The CDR3 length is 16 residues. CDR3 in DNA: TGTGCCAGCTCACTTTCACTAGCGGGGAAGAGAGATGAGCAGTTCTTC. Translated, it gives CASSLSLAGKRDEQFF.

This clonotype was counted between two and nine times. The chain joins TRBV15 to TRBJ1-1; D possibly corresponds to TRBD1 (6 bases). The CDR3 loop spans 14 amino acids. V was trimmed by 1 base and J by 10 bases, leaving 16 bases between them. Germline V gene sequence: CDR1 LNHNV, CDR2 YYDKDF (reference sequence). Here the CDR3 DNA reads TGTGCCACCAGCAGAGTGGACAGCCGGGTCAGAGCTTTCTTT. Its protein is CATSRVDSRVRAFF.

This clonotype was picked up a small number of times. The chain joins TRBV20-1 to TRBJ2-5, with 12 positions matching TRBD2. Germline-derived CDR1 and CDR2 are DFQATT and SNEGSKA (reference sequence). The V and J ends lost 0 bases and 11 bases, in that order; junction bases with no gene match: 19. The CDR3 contains 18 residues. The CDR3 reads CSARDRASGRALAWEQYF. The DNA for the CDR3 is TGCAGTGCTAGAGATCGGGCTAGCGGGAGGGCTCTGGCTTGGGAGCAGTACTTC.

The J gene is TRBJ2-7, the V gene TRBV7-2; D ambiguous. CDR1 SGHTA and CDR2 FQGNSA come from the germline V gene. Trimming left V 3 bases short and J 6 bases short, with 15 bases between. This CDR3 comprises 14 residues. DNA of the CDR3: TGTGCCAGCAGCTTCAAGAGCCTACCCTGCGAGCAGTACTTC. It specifies CASSFKSLPCEQYF.

This chain uses TRBV2 with TRBJ2-1; D uncertain. CDR3 length equals 13 residues. Trimming took off 3 bases at V and 7 bases at J, with 10 bases between the two ends. Germline CDR1 is SNHLY and CDR2 is FYNNEI. The CDR3 DNA is TGTGCCAGCAGTGAGGAAGTGGGGAATGAGCAGTTCTTC. Its translation: CASSEEVGNEQFF.

This chain connects TRBV2 to TRBJ2-7; D possibly corresponds to TRBD1 (5 bases). V lost 8 bases and J 4 bases, leaving 15 bases between the germline ends. CDR1 and CDR2 (germline): SNHLY, FYNNEI. The CDR3 is 13 amino acids. The DNA for the CDR3 is TGTGCCAGCCCAGGCAGGGTGCGGTACGAGCAGTACTTC. It specifies CASPGRVRYEQYF.

V gene TRBV28 combines with J gene TRBJ1-5; no definite D call. V was shortened by 5 bases and J by 7 bases, with 15 bases between the two germline ends. The CDR3 loop spans 14 amino acids. Germline CDR1 is MDHEN and CDR2 is SYDVKM. In DNA, the CDR3 is TGTGCCAGCAGTCCTACACCGAGAGGACAGCCCCAGCATTTT. Amino acid sequence: CASSPTPRGQPQHF.

This clonotype was picked up a small number of times. This chain joins TRBV20-1 and TRBJ2-1; a weak D match, TRBD2 (7 bases). V shed 6 bases and J shed 7 bases, with 22 bases lying between them. CDR3 length: 15 residues. CDR1 is DFQATT, CDR2 SNEGSKA, per germline (reference sequence). CDR3 in amino acids: CSARASGGTLNEQFF. Here the CDR3 DNA reads TGCAGTGCCAGGGCTTCGGGGGGCACTTTAAATGAGCAGTTCTTC.